This is a list of T cell receptor beta chains from one sample in a study of T cell repertoires in cytomegalovirus infection. TCRdb itself ran the reads through MiXCR, one entry per CDR3 protein. The sample lists about 250,000 distinct CDR3 sequences; over 15% were seen once. What was sequenced was CD8+ T cells from PBMCs. Receptors originate from a human donor in good health (CMV status not recorded). Some clones in this sample may be carry-over from other donors' samples. Both conserved end residues are part of each CDR3. D genes are given only for firm matches. The size entry is marked missing in some rows and otherwise reads once, few, many or a size class.

clone_size: many; d_call: .; v_call: TRBV7-8; j_call: TRBJ2-1; cdr3_aa: CASRSSYGQFF; cdr3_nt: TGTGCCAGCCGGTCCTCCTACGGGCAGTTCTTC
clone_size: many; d_call: .; v_call: TRBV7-8; j_call: TRBJ1-5; cdr3_aa: CASSLSSGQPQHF; cdr3_nt: TGTGCCAGCAGCTTATCCAGCGGGCAGCCCCAGCATTTT
clone_size: few; d_call: .; v_call: TRBV27; j_call: TRBJ2-7; cdr3_aa: CASSLAGALAYEQYF; cdr3_nt: TGTGCCAGCAGTTTAGCTGGGGCTCTTGCCTACGAGCAGTACTTC
clone_size: .; d_call: .; v_call: TRBV6-1; j_call: TRBJ2-2; cdr3_aa: CASSEDIGGTGELFF; cdr3_nt: TGTGCCAGCAGTGAGGACATTGGTGGCACCGGGGAGCTGTTTTTT
clone_size: many; d_call: TRBD1; v_call: TRBV6-1; j_call: TRBJ2-2; cdr3_aa: CASSKSNTGDTGELFF; cdr3_nt: TGTGCCAGCAGTAAATCGAACACAGGGGATACCGGGGAGCTGTTTTTT
clone_size: many; d_call: .; v_call: TRBV28; j_call: TRBJ1-1; cdr3_aa: CASSLNLLNTEAFF; cdr3_nt: TGTGCCAGCAGTTTAAACCTTCTGAACACTGAAGCTTTCTTT
clone_size: few; d_call: .; v_call: TRBV20-1; j_call: TRBJ1-5; cdr3_aa: CSASAVSGGGNQPQHF; cdr3_nt: TGCAGTGCTTCAGCAGTAAGCGGTGGGGGCAATCAGCCCCAGCATTTT
clone_size: many; d_call: TRBD1; v_call: TRBV28; j_call: TRBJ2-5; cdr3_aa: CASSSGTGSVETQYF; cdr3_nt: TGTGCCAGCAGTTCGGGGACAGGGAGTGTGGAGACCCAGTACTTC
clone_size: few; d_call: .; v_call: TRBV5-1; j_call: TRBJ2-1; cdr3_aa: CASSLWRDEQFF; cdr3_nt: TGCGCCAGCAGCTTATGGCGTGATGAGCAGTTCTTC
clone_size: many; d_call: .; v_call: TRBV7-9; j_call: TRBJ2-5; cdr3_aa: CASSLDSQLETQYF; cdr3_nt: TGTGCCAGCAGCTTAGACAGTCAGCTAGAGACCCAGTACTTC
clone_size: many; d_call: .; v_call: TRBV20-1; j_call: TRBJ1-2; cdr3_aa: CSARDPGSLGYTF; cdr3_nt: TGCAGTGCTAGAGATCCTGGCAGTCTTGGCTACACCTTC
clone_size: few; d_call: TRBD1; v_call: TRBV7-9; j_call: TRBJ2-2; cdr3_aa: CASSGDRRANTGELFF; cdr3_nt: TGTGCCAGCAGCGGGGACAGGCGTGCGAACACCGGGGAGCTGTTTTTT
clone_size: few; d_call: .; v_call: TRBV6-1; j_call: TRBJ2-7; cdr3_aa: CASRRTWTEPYEQYF; cdr3_nt: TGTGCCAGCAGGCGAACGTGGACAGAACCCTACGAGCAGTACTTC
clone_size: few; d_call: .; v_call: TRBV9; j_call: TRBJ2-5; cdr3_aa: CASSHPLTGSEETQYF; cdr3_nt: TGTGCCAGCAGCCACCCCCTAACAGGGTCCGAAGAGACCCAGTACTTC
clone_size: many; d_call: .; v_call: TRBV27; j_call: TRBJ2-1; cdr3_aa: CASRPGGTYNEQFF; cdr3_nt: TGTGCCAGCAGGCCGGGCGGAACTTACAATGAGCAGTTCTTC
clone_size: many; d_call: .; v_call: TRBV7-9; j_call: TRBJ1-5; cdr3_aa: CASSNTGTRDQPQHF; cdr3_nt: TGTGCCAGCAGCAATACAGGGACGAGGGATCAGCCCCAGCATTTT
clone_size: many; d_call: .; v_call: TRBV5-4; j_call: TRBJ1-1; cdr3_aa: CASSLSEGVGTEAFF; cdr3_nt: TGTGCCAGCAGCTTGTCTGAGGGCGTGGGGACTGAAGCTTTCTTT
clone_size: few; d_call: .; v_call: TRBV28; j_call: TRBJ2-7; cdr3_aa: CASSIRGAYEQYF; cdr3_nt: TGTGCCAGCAGCATCAGGGGGGCCTACGAGCAGTACTTC
clone_size: .; d_call: TRBD1; v_call: TRBV6-2/TRBV6-3; j_call: TRBJ1-5; cdr3_aa: CASGTDLSNQPQHF; cdr3_nt: TGTGCCAGTGGGACAGACCTTAGCAATCAGCCCCAGCATTTT
clone_size: few; d_call: .; v_call: TRBV4-3; j_call: TRBJ2-1; cdr3_aa: CASSQDSGTYNEQFF; cdr3_nt: TGCGCCAGCAGCCAAGATTCGGGGACCTACAATGAGCAGTTCTTC
clone_size: .; d_call: TRBD1; v_call: TRBV6-2/TRBV6-3; j_call: TRBJ2-4; cdr3_aa: CASSYSPGTGDGKNIQYF; cdr3_nt: TGTGCCAGCAGTTACTCCCCCGGGACAGGGGATGGCAAAAACATTCAGTACTTC
clone_size: .; d_call: .; v_call: TRBV29-1; j_call: TRBJ1-1; cdr3_aa: CSVGGKGPLNTEAFF; cdr3_nt: TGCAGCGTCGGTGGGAAGGGCCCACTAAACACTGAAGCTTTCTTT
clone_size: many; d_call: .; v_call: TRBV11-2; j_call: TRBJ1-1; cdr3_aa: CASSLGQSTEAFF; cdr3_nt: TGTGCCAGCAGCTTAGGGCAGAGCACTGAAGCTTTCTTT
clone_size: many; d_call: .; v_call: TRBV7-2; j_call: TRBJ2-3; cdr3_aa: CASSSADTLTDTQYF; cdr3_nt: TGTGCCAGCAGCTCGGCGGACACCCTCACAGATACGCAGTATTTT
clone_size: few; d_call: .; v_call: TRBV4-3; j_call: TRBJ1-4; cdr3_aa: CASSQQPGREKLFF; cdr3_nt: TGCGCCAGCAGCCAACAGCCGGGTCGAGAAAAACTGTTTTTT
clone_size: many; d_call: TRBD1; v_call: TRBV7-2; j_call: TRBJ2-6; cdr3_aa: CASSFTGGNSGANVLTF; cdr3_nt: TGTGCCAGCAGTTTTACAGGGGGCAACTCTGGGGCCAACGTCCTGACTTTC
clone_size: many; d_call: .; v_call: TRBV2; j_call: TRBJ2-5; cdr3_aa: CASSELVGDQETQYF; cdr3_nt: TGTGCCAGCAGTGAATTAGTAGGGGACCAAGAGACCCAGTACTTC
clone_size: many; d_call: .; v_call: TRBV6-2/TRBV6-3; j_call: TRBJ1-5; cdr3_aa: CASSYSPRTDQPQHF; cdr3_nt: TGTGCCAGCAGTTACTCACCAAGGACGGATCAGCCCCAGCATTTT
clone_size: few; d_call: TRBD2; v_call: TRBV5-1; j_call: TRBJ2-1; cdr3_aa: CASSLDGTSGGAYNEQFF; cdr3_nt: TGCGCCAGCAGCTTGGACGGGACTAGCGGGGGAGCCTACAATGAGCAGTTCTTC
clone_size: many; d_call: .; v_call: TRBV7-9; j_call: TRBJ2-1; cdr3_aa: CASSSVGGLYNEQFF; cdr3_nt: TGTGCCAGCAGCTCGGTCGGGGGGCTCTACAATGAGCAGTTCTTC
clone_size: .; d_call: TRBD1; v_call: TRBV4-3; j_call: TRBJ2-4; cdr3_aa: CASSQQATGSGKNIQYF; cdr3_nt: TGCGCCAGCAGCCAGCAAGCGACAGGGTCGGGCAAAAACATTCAGTACTTC
clone_size: many; d_call: TRBD2; v_call: TRBV28; j_call: TRBJ2-5; cdr3_aa: CASSFSGGAAETQYF; cdr3_nt: TGTGCCAGCAGTTTTAGCGGGGGGGCGGCAGAGACCCAGTACTTC
clone_size: .; d_call: TRBD1; v_call: TRBV6-1; j_call: TRBJ1-2; cdr3_aa: CASSEAVTGANYGYTF; cdr3_nt: TGTGCCAGCAGTGAAGCTGTTACAGGGGCTAACTATGGCTACACCTTC
clone_size: few; d_call: TRBD2; v_call: TRBV3-1; j_call: TRBJ2-1; cdr3_aa: CASRDLAGEYNEQFF; cdr3_nt: TGTGCCAGCAGGGACCTCGCGGGAGAATACAATGAGCAGTTCTTC
clone_size: .; d_call: .; v_call: TRBV12-3/TRBV12-4; j_call: TRBJ2-6; cdr3_aa: CASSPRGIWVPSGANVLTF; cdr3_nt: TGTGCCAGCAGTCCAAGGGGCATTTGGGTTCCATCTGGGGCCAACGTCCTGACTTTC
clone_size: many; d_call: .; v_call: TRBV7-3; j_call: TRBJ2-3; cdr3_aa: CASSSTGAGTDTQYF; cdr3_nt: TGTGCCAGCAGCTCGACCGGGGCGGGCACAGATACGCAGTATTTT
clone_size: many; d_call: TRBD2; v_call: TRBV7-2; j_call: TRBJ2-7; cdr3_aa: CASEKAPSGGLSYEQYF; cdr3_nt: TGTGCCAGCGAAAAGGCGCCTAGCGGGGGGCTCTCCTACGAGCAGTACTTC
clone_size: many; d_call: .; v_call: TRBV10-3; j_call: TRBJ1-1; cdr3_aa: CAISDSGGMNTEAFF; cdr3_nt: TGTGCCATCAGTGATTCGGGGGGGATGAACACTGAAGCTTTCTTT
clone_size: few; d_call: .; v_call: TRBV6-2/TRBV6-3; j_call: TRBJ2-7; cdr3_aa: CASSYSGAREQYF; cdr3_nt: TGTGCCAGCAGTTACTCAGGGGCGCGCGAGCAGTACTTC
clone_size: few; d_call: .; v_call: TRBV12-3/TRBV12-4; j_call: TRBJ2-6; cdr3_aa: CAIGSQGPDRANVLTF; cdr3_nt: TGTGCCATCGGGAGCCAGGGCCCCGATCGGGCCAACGTCCTGACTTTC
clone_size: .; d_call: TRBD1; v_call: TRBV27; j_call: TRBJ1-6; cdr3_aa: CASGTVYNSPLHF; cdr3_nt: TGTGCCAGCGGGACAGTTTATAATTCACCCCTCCACTTT
clone_size: many; d_call: .; v_call: TRBV7-8; j_call: TRBJ2-3; cdr3_aa: CASSLASLQAGPSTDTQYF; cdr3_nt: TGTGCCAGCAGCCTCGCTTCCCTGCAGGCGGGTCCGAGCACAGATACGCAGTATTTT
clone_size: .; d_call: TRBD1; v_call: TRBV28; j_call: TRBJ2-7; cdr3_aa: CASSTRDRVMYEQYF; cdr3_nt: TGTGCCAGCAGTACCCGGGACAGGGTAATGTACGAGCAGTACTTC
clone_size: few; d_call: .; v_call: TRBV6-5; j_call: TRBJ2-2; cdr3_aa: CASSHDRAGGSGELFF; cdr3_nt: TGTGCCAGCAGCCACGACCGGGCAGGGGGGTCCGGGGAGCTGTTTTTT
clone_size: few; d_call: TRBD1; v_call: TRBV7-3; j_call: TRBJ2-5; cdr3_aa: CASSPRTGLRRETQYF; cdr3_nt: TGTGCCAGCAGTCCTAGGACAGGGCTAAGACGAGAGACCCAGTACTTC
clone_size: few; d_call: .; v_call: TRBV4-1; j_call: TRBJ2-3; cdr3_aa: CASSQLGTRSTDTQYF; cdr3_nt: TGCGCCAGCAGCCAACTTGGGACTCGAAGCACAGATACGCAGTATTTT
clone_size: .; d_call: TRBD2; v_call: TRBV20-1; j_call: TRBJ2-1; cdr3_aa: CSARLLGGGAINEQFF; cdr3_nt: TGCAGTGCTAGATTGCTCGGCGGGGGGGCCATAAATGAGCAGTTCTTC